Shown below are 5 T cell receptor beta chains from a single sample sequenced in a study of blood T cell repertoires in COVID-19. Libraries were prepared by immunoSEQ multiplex PCR; TCRdb keeps only in-frame clonotypes and omits some of them. The sample has about 130,000 clones; under 85% are singletons. The sample comprised PBMCs or T cells enriched from blood (not recorded which). The source is a man aged 25-45 years who had recovered from COVID-19.

The chain combines TRBV27 with TRBJ2-5; maybe TRBD2 (6 bases). V lost 3 bases and J lost 7, with 9 bases in between. The CDR3 spans 12 residues. The germline gives CDR1 MNHEY, CDR2 SMNVEV (reference sequence). The CDR3 coding sequence is TGTGCCAGCAGTTTTTCCGGGGGGACCCAGTACTTC. Protein: CASSFSGGTQYF.

In this sample, this clone turned up a few times. This chain uses TRBV5-1 with TRBJ2-5; a possible D gene is TRBD2 (6 bases). V shed 0 bases and J shed 5 bases, with 14 bases lying between them. The CDR3 covers 15 residues. Looked up from germline, CDR1 is SGHRS and CDR2 is YFSETQ. CDR3 residues: CASSLVPNAGETQYF. The CDR3 nucleotides read TGCGCCAGCAGCTTGGTCCCCAACGCGGGGGAGACCCAGTACTTC.

The V gene is TRBV30, the J gene TRBJ2-1, with TRBD2 identical over 9 bases. The CDR3 is made up of 15 amino acids. Germline V CDR1 and CDR2: GTSNPN, SVGIG (reference sequence). V lost 6 bases to trimming and J lost 5 bases; unmatched junction nucleotides: 11. The CDR3 DNA sequence: TGTGCCTGCCACCCGGGACTAGCTATCCACAATGAGCAGTTCTTC. Its translation is CACHPGLAIHNEQFF.

The V gene is TRBV30, the J gene TRBJ2-7; 7 bases map to TRBD1. V was pared by 4 bases and J by 8 bases, with 8 bases of the junction left unmatched. The CDR3 is made up of 12 amino acids. Germline CDR1 GTSNPN, CDR2 SVGIG (reference sequence). CDR3 bases: TGTGCCTGGACCTCACAGGGGTACCAGCAGTACTTC. The encoded protein is CAWTSQGYQQYF.

This chain joins TRBV6-4 and TRBJ1-2; 7 bases agree with TRBD1. CDR1 is MRHNA and CDR2 is SNTAGT in the germline V gene. CDR3 length equals 15 residues. V lost 4 bases and J lost 6; bases outside the gene matches: 11. The CDR3 bases are TGTGCCAGCAGTGGAGGCAGGGGGTCTCTTGATGGCTACACCTTC. It yields the protein CASSGGRGSLDGYTF.